The 24 T cell receptor beta chains reported below all come from one sample, sequenced in a study of T cell repertoires in cytomegalovirus infection (dated by TCRdb to the late 2010s). The sequencer was an Illumina HiSeq 1500. Clones were called with MiXCR by TCRdb after fastp trimmed the public reads at Q25, and only in-frame beta chains were retained. CDR3 protein duplicates are merged, each entry listing the most common genes and DNA. This sample holds almost 550,000 distinct CDR3 sequences; 15% to 20% were observed only once. Roughly a quarter of the sample belongs to the ten largest clones. Sample: CD8+ T cells from PBMCs. These receptors originate from a human donor in good health (CMV status not recorded). Some clones in this sample may be carry-over from other donors' samples.

The J gene is TRBJ2-7, the V gene TRBV20-1; D possibly corresponds to TRBD2 (5 bases). The CDR3 totals 13 residues. V shed 4 bases and J shed 3 bases, with 13 bases lying between them. Per the germline V gene, CDR1 is DFQATT and CDR2 is SNEGSKA (reference sequence). The CDR3 reads CSATPGDNYEQYF. The CDR3 nucleotides read TGCAGTGCTACGCCCGGGGATAACTACGAGCAGTACTTC.

The chain employs TRBV9 and TRBJ2-7; TRBD2 aligns across 7 bases. With V trimmed by 4 bases and J by 3 bases, 10 bases remained unmatched. CDR1 is SGDLS, CDR2 YYNGEE, per germline. This CDR3 is 15 amino acids long. The DNA for the CDR3 is TGTGCCAGCAGCCCAAGCAGTGGCGGGGGCTACGAGCAGTACTTC. Its translation: CASSPSSGGGYEQYF.

This clonotype appeared a single time. This may be a read error: a much more frequent sequence differs by one nucleotide. This sequence joins TRBV6-1 and TRBJ2-7; a weak D match, TRBD2 (5 bases). Germline V gives CDR1 MNHNS, CDR2 SASEGT. This CDR3 is 15 amino acids long. V lost 4 bases to trimming and J lost 1 base, with 14 bases between them. CDR3 in amino acids: CASSASPAESYEQYF. The CDR3 DNA reads as TGTGCCAGCAGTGCGTCCCCAGCGGAGTCCTACGAGCAGTACTTC.

The table lists this clonotype with many counts. This chain connects TRBV6-5 to TRBJ2-3; D gene unclear. Per germline, CDR1 MNHEY and CDR2 SVGAGI. Trimming took 0 bases from V and 0 from J, leaving 7 bases between them. CDR3 length equals 15 residues. CDR3 in DNA: TGTGCCAGCAGTTACTCTCAAATTAGCACAGATACGCAGTATTTT. Translated, it gives CASSYSQISTDTQYF.

This clonotype was recorded a few times. The chain recombines TRBV5-1 with TRBJ2-1; D gene ambiguous. V lost 0 bases and J 0 bases, leaving 7 bases between the germline ends. CDR1 is SGHRS and CDR2 is YFSETQ in the germline V gene. This CDR3 spans 15 amino acids. The CDR3 protein is CASSLAQSSYNEQFF. CDR3 coding DNA: TGCGCCAGCAGCTTGGCTCAGAGCTCCTACAATGAGCAGTTCTTC.

V and J are TRBV9 and TRBJ2-7; no clear D. The CDR3 spans 13 residues. Per germline, CDR1 SGDLS and CDR2 YYNGEE. The ends were cut back, 0 bases at V and 3 bases at J, with 7 bases in the middle. The CDR3 loop reads CASSVDGGYEQYF. CDR3 sequence (DNA): TGTGCCAGCAGCGTAGATGGCGGCTACGAGCAGTACTTC.

CDR3 sequence: CASPGQGISSYEQYF. The CDR3 DNA is TGTGCCAGCCCCGGACAGGGCATATCCTCCTACGAGCAGTACTTC. The chain is built from TRBV2 and TRBJ2-7; 8 nucleotides line up with TRBD1. The germline V gene encodes CDR1 SNHLY and CDR2 FYNNEI. The CDR3 consists of 15 residues. Losses at the gene ends were 8 bases for V and 0 bases for J; bases not matched to a gene: 9.

This sequence joins TRBV5-1 and TRBJ1-1, with D unclear. Trimming shortened V by 5 bases and J by 6 bases, and 17 bases separated the two germline ends. Looked up from germline, CDR1 is SGHRS and CDR2 is YFSETQ. The CDR3 runs to 14 residues. DNA for the CDR3: TGCGCCAGCAGGGCCGGCCGGGGAGCCCCTGAAGCTTTCTTT. Protein product: CASRAGRGAPEAFF.

Remarks on this clonotype: It is likely a read error, because the conserved phenylalanine at the end of the CDR3 is missing. The CDR3 protein is CASSFPTSAGTSTDSQYS. CDR3 sequence (DNA): TGTGCCAGCAGCTTCCCGACTAGCGCGGGGACTAGCACAGATTCGCAGTATTCT. V and J are TRBV11-2 and TRBJ2-3; TRBD2 matches 9 bases. This CDR3 is 18 amino acids long. CDR1 SGHAT and CDR2 FQNNGV come from the germline V gene.

Details on this clonotype: A much larger clone differs by one base, so this may be a read error. The rearrangement joins TRBV2 to TRBJ2-3; the D gene is possibly TRBD1 (6 bases). Germline loops: CDR1 SNHLY, CDR2 FYNNEI. V was clipped by 9 bases and J by 2 bases, with 12 bases between them. The CDR3 runs to 13 residues. CDR3 nucleotide sequence: TGTGCCAGTGCAGGGGCCGCCACAGATACGCAGTATTTT. Its protein product is CASAGAATDTQYF.

The rearrangement joins TRBV4-2 to TRBJ2-2; D remains ambiguous. The CDR3 sequence is 17 residues long. Between the trimmed V and J ends, which lost 0 bases and 3 bases, there was a span of 14 bases. Germline values: CDR1 LGHNA, CDR2 YNFKEQ. In DNA form, the CDR3 reads TGTGCCAGCAGCCAAGATCTGGAAGGGTGGGACACCGGGGAGCTGTTTTTT. Amino acids: CASSQDLEGWDTGELFF.

This clonotype was detected once. The chain combines TRBV9 with TRBJ1-1, with D possibly TRBD1 on 5 matching bases. The ends were cut back, 3 bases at V and 3 bases at J, with 15 bases in the middle. Germline values: CDR1 SGDLS, CDR2 YYNGEE. The CDR3 sequence is 15 residues long. CDR3 in DNA: TGTGCCAGCAGCGAGGGAGGGGTCCGACACACTGAAGCTTTCTTT. Encoded protein: CASSEGGVRHTEAFF.

V is TRBV7-9 and J is TRBJ1-2; perhaps TRBD1 as D (5 bases). Trimming took 8 bases from V and 8 from J, leaving 24 bases between them. The CDR3 contains 15 residues. Germline-derived CDR1 and CDR2 are SEHNR and FQNEAQ (reference sequence). The CDR3 spells CASGTSGTSLWGYTF. CDR3 sequence (DNA): TGTGCCAGCGGAACCTCGGGGACCTCTCTGTGGGGCTACACCTTC.

This clonotype has a handful of counts. This chain uses TRBV2 with TRBJ2-7; D might be TRBD2 (5 bases). There are 12 residues in the CDR3. V was pared by 3 bases and J by 7 bases, with 10 bases between. In germline, CDR1 is SNHLY, CDR2 FYNNEI. The CDR3 sequence: CASSEARREQYF. CDR3 nucleotide sequence: TGTGCCAGCAGTGAGGCGAGGAGGGAGCAGTACTTC. Variable domain in full (rest from reference TRBV2 and TRBJ2-7): EPEVTQTPSHQVTQMGQEVILRCVPISNHLYFYWYRQILGQKVEFLVSFYNNEISEKSEIFDDQFSVERPDGSNFTLKIRSTKLEDSAMYFCASSEARREQYFGPGTRLTVT.

This rearrangement joins TRBV4-1 to TRBJ1-1; no definite D call. V was shortened by 0 bases and J by 10 bases, with 12 bases between the two germline ends. Germline-derived CDR1 and CDR2 are MGHRA and YSYEKL. The CDR3 sequence is 13 residues long. In nucleotides, the CDR3 is TGCGCCAGCAGCCAAGATGTAGCCTTTGGAGCTTTCTTT. Its protein product is CASSQDVAFGAFF.

The chain couples TRBV2 to TRBJ2-5, with 15 nucleotides matching TRBD2. Germline V gene sequence: CDR1 SNHLY, CDR2 FYNNEI. This CDR3 region has 15 residues. With 11 bases clipped from V and 1 base from J, the junction kept 5 bases outside the gene matches. CDR3 nucleotide sequence: TGTGCCTGGATGGGACTAGCGGGGGGCCAAGAGACCCAGTACTTC. This gives the protein CAWMGLAGGQETQYF.

This clonotype was seen at least ten times. The chain combines TRBV7-2 with TRBJ2-1, with 11 bases identical to TRBD1. This CDR3 spans 15 amino acids. V lost 4 bases to trimming and J lost 7 bases; unmatched junction nucleotides: 6. CDR1 SGHTA and CDR2 FQGNSA come from the germline V gene. CDR3: CASSSKDRGRNEQFF. DNA for the CDR3: TGTGCCAGCAGCTCCAAGGACAGGGGGCGAAATGAGCAGTTCTTC.

In DNA form, the CDR3 reads TGTGCCAGCAACGAGGAGCCCCCGGGACTAGCGGGCGGCCTCAATGAGCAGTTCTTC. As protein: CASNEEPPGLAGGLNEQFF. V gene TRBV27 combines with J gene TRBJ2-1; 12 bases are a match to TRBD2. Germline V gene lookup returns CDR1 MNHEY and CDR2 SMNVEV (reference sequence). V lost 7 bases to trimming and J lost 6 bases; unmatched junction nucleotides: 19. This CDR3 is 19 amino acids long.

This clonotype was seen at least ten times. The chain joins TRBV5-6 to TRBJ2-1; 9 positions agree with TRBD2. The junction had 11 bases not matched to a gene; V was cut back by 4 bases and J by 6 bases. The germline V gene has CDR1 SGHDT and CDR2 YYEEEE. The CDR3 is 16 residues long. CDR3 in DNA: TGTGCCAGCAGCGGCCTACTTAGCGGGGGTGTCAATGAGCAGTTCTTC. Translated, it gives CASSGLLSGGVNEQFF.

This clonotype was seen more than once but under ten times. The V gene is TRBV27, the J gene TRBJ1-6; 9 nucleotides align to TRBD1. V shed 8 bases, J shed 8 bases, and the junction held 4 bases outside the gene matches. In germline, CDR1 is MNHEY, CDR2 SMNVEV (reference sequence). The CDR3 sequence is 13 residues long. As DNA, the CDR3 is TGTGCCAGCGGGGACAGGGAAGATTCACCCCTCCACTTT. Translation gives CASGDREDSPLHF.

The J gene is TRBJ2-2, the V gene TRBV6-4; D is perhaps TRBD2 (5 bases). The CDR3 is 14 amino acids. The germline V gene encodes CDR1 MRHNA and CDR2 SNTAGT. Trimming removed 1 base at V and 5 bases at J, with 8 bases between. CDR3 sequence reads: CASSDFPGTGELFF. The CDR3, as DNA: TGTGCCAGCAGTGACTTCCCGGGGACCGGGGAGCTGTTTTTT.

This clonotype was seen a handful of times. CDR3 nucleotides: TGCAGCGTTGAAGATACTAGCGGGATCTACAATGAGCAGTTCTTC. This sequence encodes CSVEDTSGIYNEQFF. V and J are TRBV29-1 and TRBJ2-1; TRBD2 agrees at 10 bases. The junction had 2 bases not matched to a gene; V was cut back by 0 bases and J by 3 bases. Germline CDR1 is SQVTM and CDR2 is ANQGSEA. The CDR3 totals 15 residues.

Concerning this clonotype itself: A much larger clone is a single base away; this may be a read error. CDR3 region: CASGESAYSEQFF. Here the CDR3 DNA reads TGTGCCAGTGGTGAGAGTGCCTACAGTGAGCAGTTCTTC. This sequence joins TRBV6-8 and TRBJ2-1; no clear D gene. The CDR3 runs to 13 residues. The germline gives CDR1 MNHGY, CDR2 SAAAGT.

The genes are TRBV27 and TRBJ2-7; D remains unclear. CDR1 is MNHEY, CDR2 SMNVEV, per germline (reference sequence). CDR3 length: 13 amino acids. V was shortened by 3 bases and J by 3 bases, with 9 bases between the two germline ends. Written as DNA, the CDR3 is TGTGCCAGCAGTTTCCGACTGTACTACGAGCAGTACTTC. It codes for CASSFRLYYEQYF.